The sequence of this T cell receptor (delta chain) was determined in a study of gamma-delta T cells after stem cell transplantation. TCRdb redid the clone calls on the RT-PCR reads with CATT. The sample records 15,000 to 17,000 delta-chain clones, approximately 8.5% being singletons. Germline V gene sequence: CDR1 GEAIGNYY, CDR2 EKD. V lost 1 base and J 5 bases, leaving 22 bases between the germline ends. CDR3 length equals 17 residues. The table lists this clone with a few counts. This clone may be a read error of a much larger clone one base away. Sample: gamma-delta T cells. J is TRDJ1 and V is TRDV2; TRDD3 might be the D (6 bases). The sequence derives from a human donor. It is not recorded whose cells these are; they may come from a transplant donor. The CDR3 nucleotides are TGTGCCTGTGACACTTGGGACGTACGGGGGGACAAGGATAAACTCATCTTT. Translated, it gives CACDTWDVRGDKDKLIF.